The clone carrying this TCR beta chain was counted a few times. Its specificity is not known. The sample comes from a study of T cells after yellow fever vaccination. Overall study context: SMART-Seq v4 Ultra Low Input handled preparation of low-cell-number fractions.

The germline gives CDR1 MNHEY, CDR2 SMNVEV (reference sequence). V shed 0 bases and J shed 0 bases, with 11 bases lying between them. The CDR3 is 16 amino acids. 5'RACE template switching produced TCR cDNA carrying a universal primer site and UMIs. A single record per CDR3 protein comes from TCRdb applying MiXCR to the 5' RACE reads. The table has about 400,000 distinct CDR3 sequences, about 6% seen once. Study-level results: Boosting was followed by the reappearance of most primary-vaccination clones (about 96% CD4, under 90% CD8). Researchers cautioned that FACS-sorted repertoires could harbor abundant clonotypes contaminating from the bulk population.

The specimen comprised PBMCs, sampled 5 days after the yellow fever booster vaccination. The clonotype was recovered from a man under 40 who received the YFV17D yellow fever vaccine. This sequence joins TRBV27 and TRBJ1-2; D possibly corresponds to TRBD1 (5 bases). DNA for the CDR3: TGTGCCAGCAGTTTATCGGGTCCGGGGGCTAACTATGGCTACACCTTC. Residues: CASSLSGPGANYGYTF.